These T cell receptor beta chains were read from a single sample in a study of breast tumors, draining lymph nodes, adjacent tissues. TCRdb used MiXCR to reprocess the multiplex PCR reads, holding one entry per CDR3 protein. The sample holds around 230,000 distinct CDR3 sequences; nearly 35% are singletons and the top ten take 3% to 4%. The material sequenced was axillary lymph node tissue. The receptor set was obtained from a female donor with breast cancer. Some clones in this sample may be carry-over from other donors' samples. CDR3s include the opening cysteine and the closing phenylalanine or tryptophan. A D gene is named only where the DNA matches it firmly. Clone size appears in some rows only: once, few, many, or a class for an expanded clone.

TRBJ1-5 | TRBV19 | once | TRBD1 | TGTGCCAGTAGGCTGGGACAGCGTAGCAATCGGCCCCAGCATTTT | CASRLGQRSNRPQHF
TRBJ2-3 | TRBV15 | many | - | TGTGCCACCAGCAGAGGGGGTGGAAGCACAGATACGCAGTATTTT | CATSRGGGSTDTQYF
TRBJ1-2 | TRBV27 | few | TRBD1 | TGTGCCAGCAGGACAGGGGGCGCCGGCTATGGCTACACCTTC | CASRTGGAGYGYTF
TRBJ1-2 | TRBV7-9 | - | TRBD1 | TGTGCCAGCAGCGAACCGGGACAGGGCGCCCATGGCTACACCTTC | CASSEPGQGAHGYTF
TRBJ2-4 | TRBV2 | - | - | TGTGCCAGCAGTGACAGGGGATGGGACATTCAGTACTTC | CASSDRGWDIQYF
TRBJ2-7 | TRBV7-9 | - | - | TGTGCCAGCAGCCAAGATTGGGAGAGCTCCTACGAGCAGTACTTC | CASSQDWESSYEQYF
TRBJ1-4 | TRBV19 | many | - | TGTGCCAGTAGTATGGTCAGTGCAACTAATGAAAAACTGTTTTTT | CASSMVSATNEKLFF
TRBJ2-6 | TRBV12-3/TRBV12-4 | few | - | TGTGCCAGCTTAGGAAATCCCGGGACAGGGGCCAACGTCCTGACTTTC | CASLGNPGTGANVLTF
TRBJ1-2 | TRBV5-1 | - | TRBD1 | TGCGCCAGGGGGACAGGGTTCCAAGGCTACACCTTC | CARGTGFQGYTF
TRBJ2-7 | TRBV20-1 | many | TRBD2 | TGCAGTGCTAGGTCGATGACTAGCGCATACGAGCAGTACTTC | CSARSMTSAYEQYF
TRBJ2-7 | TRBV5-1 | many | - | TGCGCCAGCAGCTTGGACAGCACCACTAACGGGCAGTACTTC | CASSLDSTTNGQYF
TRBJ2-2 | TRBV4-1 | - | TRBD2 | TGCGCCAGCAGCCAAGATAGCGGGCGCTCCCCCGGGGAGCTGTTTTTT | CASSQDSGRSPGELFF
TRBJ2-7 | TRBV7-3 | many | TRBD2 | TGTGCCAGCAGCTTAACAGGGGAGGGAGGCGAGCAGTACTTC | CASSLTGEGGEQYF
TRBJ1-4 | TRBV5-4 | many | - | TGTGCCAGCAGCTTGGTGGGCGAGAGTGAAAAACTGTTTTTT | CASSLVGESEKLFF
TRBJ1-2 | TRBV14 | many | TRBD1 | TGTGCCAGCAGCCAAGAAGCAGGGGGAGGCTACACCTTC | CASSQEAGGGYTF
TRBJ1-2 | TRBV15 | - | - | TGTGCCACCAGCAGACGCCTCGGAGGAGGCACAGGACATGGGGTGAAGGGCTACACCTTC | CATSRRLGGGTGHGVKGYTF
TRBJ2-2 | TRBV6-1 | many | - | TGTGCCAGCAGTATACTTAACACCGGGGAGCTGTTTTTT | CASSILNTGELFF
TRBJ2-1 | TRBV13 | - | TRBD2 | TGTGCCAGCAGCTTATGGACTAGCGGGAGTAACCATGAGCAGTTCTTC | CASSLWTSGSNHEQFF
TRBJ1-5 | TRBV19 | many | - | TGTGCCAGTAGTATGCTCCCGGTGTGGACAGCTAATAGCAATCAGCCCCAGCATTTT | CASSMLPVWTANSNQPQHF
TRBJ1-6 | TRBV19 | many | - | TGTGCCAGTAGTATTTTGGAATATAATTCACCCCTCCACTTT | CASSILEYNSPLHF
TRBJ1-4 | TRBV2 | - | - | TGTGCCAGCGGGACGAGGCAAAAACTGTTTTTT | CASGTRQKLFF
TRBJ2-1 | TRBV9 | - | TRBD2 | TGTGCCAGCAGCGTAGGACTGGGAGGGAATGAGCAGTTCTTC | CASSVGLGGNEQFF
TRBJ2-3 | TRBV2 | - | - | TGTGCCAGCTCAGGGGTGAGCACAGATACGCAGTATTTT | CASSGVSTDTQYF
TRBJ2-5 | TRBV7-2 | - | - | TGTGCCAGCAGCTTAGTGGAGGAGCTTCAAGAGACCCAGCACTTC | CASSLVEELQETQHF
TRBJ1-3 | TRBV7-2 | - | TRBD1 | TGTGCCAGCAGCGCACAGGGGGGGGTCTATGGCTACACCATATATTTT | CASSAQGGVYGYTIYF
TRBJ2-7 | TRBV6-5 | few | - | TGTGCCAGCAGCACCGACCTCCAAGTCGGTAACGTGTACGAGCAGTACTTC | CASSTDLQVGNVYEQYF
TRBJ2-2 | TRBV2 | many | TRBD2 | TGTGCCAGCAGTTTCCTAGCGGGAGGGCCGGGCGGGGAGCTGTTTTTT | CASSFLAGGPGGELFF
TRBJ2-7 | TRBV18 | few | TRBD2 | TGTGCCAGCTCACCAAGGACTAGTGACGAGCAGTACTTC | CASSPRTSDEQYF
TRBJ2-6 | TRBV5-1 | - | - | TGCGCCAGTGGGCTCCTGGGGAACACCGGCGCCAACGTCCTGACTTTC | CASGLLGNTGANVLTF
TRBJ2-7 | TRBV20-1 | - | TRBD2 | TGCAGTGCTTTCGGACTAGATGTCAACGCGCAGTACTTC | CSAFGLDVNAQYF
TRBJ1-5 | TRBV7-2 | - | - | TGTGCCAGCAGCCGAGGGGGAGAGGGGGGAAGTCAGCCCCAGCATTTT | CASSRGGEGGSQPQHF
TRBJ2-3 | TRBV7-9 | - | TRBD1 | TGTGCCAGCAGCCTGCGACAGGGGCCCACCACAGATACGCAGTATTTT | CASSLRQGPTTDTQYF
TRBJ2-5 | TRBV5-8 | - | - | TGTGCCAGCAGCTTATTCTTGGGCCCTCAAGAGACCCAGTACTTC | CASSLFLGPQETQYF
TRBJ2-1 | TRBV2 | once | TRBD1 | TGTGCCAGCAGTGACCGGGACAGGGTGGGCAATGAGCAGTTCTTC | CASSDRDRVGNEQFF
TRBJ1-2 | TRBV28 | - | - | TGTGCCAGCAGTTCCATTTCTAACTATGGCTACACCTTC | CASSSISNYGYTF
TRBJ2-3 | TRBV9 | - | - | TGTGCCAGCAGCGCCCAATTGGGGGGCACAGATACGCAGTATTTT | CASSAQLGGTDTQYF
TRBJ1-4 | TRBV12-3/TRBV12-4 | - | TRBD1 | TGTGCCAGCAGCAGGGACAGGGGACATGAAAAACTGTTTTTT | CASSRDRGHEKLFF
TRBJ2-1 | TRBV6-1 | few | - | TGTGCCAGCAGTGATCTGTTGAACTCCAACAATGAGCAGTTCTTC | CASSDLLNSNNEQFF
TRBJ1-4 | TRBV15 | - | - | TGTGCCACCAGCAGCTTGCGGGGGTCGGATGAAAAACTGTTTTTT | CATSSLRGSDEKLFF
TRBJ2-1 | TRBV11-2 | many | TRBD2 | TGTGCCAGCAGCTATAAACGGCGGGAGAGGAACCAGCATGAGCAGTTCTTC | CASSYKRRERNQHEQFF
TRBJ1-4 | TRBV4-1 | many | TRBD1 | TGCGCCAGCAGCCAAGACAGGGGGCGGGGAGGACCGGATGAAAAACTGTTTTTT | CASSQDRGRGGPDEKLFF
TRBJ2-7 | TRBV2 | - | TRBD2 | TGTGCCAGCAGCTTCCTACTAGCGGGAGAAACCTACGAGCAGTACTTC | CASSFLLAGETYEQYF
TRBJ2-3 | TRBV6-4 | few | TRBD2 | TGTGCCAGCAGTCCCGGGACTACCCTCAGCACAGATACGCAGTATTTT | CASSPGTTLSTDTQYF
TRBJ1-5 | TRBV4-1 | many | - | TGCGCCAGCAGCCACCATTGGACAGCCGATCAGCCCCAGCATTTT | CASSHHWTADQPQHF